What follows are 23 T cell receptor beta chains derived from one specimen sequenced in a study of T cell repertoires in cytomegalovirus infection. Their specific antigens are unknown. Using its own MiXCR run on the reads, TCRdb lists one record per CDR3 protein. The repertoire has around 340,000 distinct CDR3 sequences, almost 30% of them found once; the top ten carry about 19%. Source: cultured PBMCs, taken from culture after CMV antigen stimulation. All receptors come from a human donor in good health (CMV status not recorded). Some clones in this sample may be carry-over from other donors' samples.

This clonotype was found many times. One junction end does not reproduce the germline sequence, and a read error may be involved. The chain recombines TRBV7-2 with TRBJ2-7; 8 nucleotides line up with TRBD2. Germline loops: CDR1 SGHTA, CDR2 FQGNSA. The CDR3 sequence is 15 residues long. This CDR3 is CASSLPGRASNEQYF. CDR3 nucleotides: TGTGCCAGCAGCTTACCCGGGAGGGCCTCCAACGAGCAGTACTTC.

This clonotype was counted a few times. CDR3 nucleotides: TGTGCCAGTAGTCCGCCAAGGGGGGACTACAGTAGCAATCAGCCCCAGCATTTT. This gives the protein CASSPPRGDYSSNQPQHF. V and J are TRBV19 and TRBJ1-5; D possibly corresponds to TRBD1 (6 bases). V was trimmed by 5 bases and J by 0 bases, leaving 20 bases between them. The length of the CDR3 is 18 residues. Germline V lookup: CDR1 LNHDA, CDR2 SQIVND (reference sequence).

This clonotype has a handful of counts. The rearrangement uses TRBV7-9 and TRBJ2-1, with D tentatively TRBD1 (5 bases). This CDR3 has 16 residues. V dropped 5 bases and J dropped 4 bases, with 18 bases sitting between them. CDR1 SEHNR and CDR2 FQNEAQ come from the germline V gene (reference sequence). This CDR3 reads CASSTVQGSLYNEQFF. The CDR3 nucleotides are TGTGCCAGCAGCACTGTCCAGGGTAGCCTTTACAATGAGCAGTTCTTC.

Many counts were recorded for this clonotype. The chain couples TRBV7-3 to TRBJ2-1; no clear D. In germline, CDR1 is SGHTA, CDR2 FQGTGA. The CDR3 spans 13 residues. With 5 bases removed from V and 15 bases from J, the gap between germline ends came to 20 bases. The CDR3 loop reads CASSPGPTLGTFF. CDR3 in DNA: TGTGCCAGCAGCCCCGGGCCTACCCTGGGCACGTTCTTC.

V is TRBV6-1 and J is TRBJ2-7, with a tentative D call TRBD1 (6 bases). CDR3 length: 12 amino acids. Germline assignment: CDR1 MNHNS and CDR2 SASEGT. The V end was cut by 6 bases, the J end by 6 bases, with 12 bases between. The CDR3 DNA follows: TGTGCCAGCAGCGTAGGACAGCCCGAGCAGTACTTC. This codes for CASSVGQPEQYF.

V and J are TRBV6-8 and TRBJ1-3; TRBD1 agrees at 7 bases. With V trimmed by 6 bases and J by 0 bases, 8 bases remained unmatched. CDR1 MNHGY and CDR2 SAAAGT come from the germline V gene. This CDR3 comprises 16 residues. CDR3 DNA sequence: TGTGCCAGCAGGATTACAGGGGCCAGCTCTGGAAACACCATATATTTT. Residues: CASRITGASSGNTIYF.

This clonotype has just a few counts. The genes are TRBV7-9 and TRBJ1-2; tentatively, D is TRBD1 (6 bases). Germline CDR1 is SEHNR and CDR2 is FQNEAQ (reference sequence). V was trimmed by 2 bases and J by 0 bases, leaving 19 bases between them. The CDR3 has 18 residues. The CDR3 sequence: CASSLSYKGGRANYGYTF. The CDR3 DNA follows: TGTGCCAGCAGCTTATCTTATAAGGGGGGCCGAGCTAACTATGGCTACACCTTC.

The chain recombines TRBV7-2 with TRBJ2-5; D uncertain. The CDR3 extends over 14 amino acids. Germline V gene data show CDR1 as SGHTA and CDR2 as FQGNSA. Trimming removed 2 bases from V and 4 bases from J, with 11 bases in between. CDR3 protein: CASSLSGVGETQYF. DNA for the CDR3: TGTGCCAGCAGCTTAAGTGGGGTAGGAGAGACCCAGTACTTC. The full variable domain, completed using reference TRBV7-2 and TRBJ2-5, is GAGVSQSPSNKVTEKGKDVELRCDPISGHTALYWYRQSLGQGLEFLIYFQGNSAPDKSGLPSDRFSAERTGGSVSTLTIQRTQQEDSAVYLCASSLSGVGETQYFGPGTRLLVL.

The chain combines TRBV7-2 with TRBJ1-4, with D unresolved. Looked up from germline, CDR1 is SGHTA and CDR2 is FQGNSA. The germline V and J ends were trimmed by 3 bases and 3 bases, with 14 bases remaining between them. The CDR3 sequence is 16 residues long. As DNA, the CDR3 is TGTGCCAGCAGCTTGCCCGAGTGGATGGCTAATGAAAAACTGTTTTTT. It is translated as CASSLPEWMANEKLFF.

This chain links TRBV28 with TRBJ2-5; unclear D gene. Per germline, CDR1 MDHEN and CDR2 SYDVKM. The germline V and J ends were trimmed by 6 bases and 0 bases, with 14 bases remaining between them. CDR3 size: 15 residues. Written as DNA, the CDR3 is TGTGCCAGCAGGATGACTGCCTCGTACCAAGAGACCCAGTACTTC. This encodes CASRMTASYQETQYF.

The rearrangement links TRBV6-8 to TRBJ1-1; 7 nucleotides agree with TRBD1. The CDR3 runs 14 residues. The V gene end was trimmed by 0 bases and the J gene end by 6 bases; junction bases not matched to a gene: 4. Germline CDR1 reads MNHGY; CDR2 reads SAAAGT. The CDR3 here is CASSYSRQGPEAFF. The CDR3 DNA is TGTGCCAGCAGTTACTCGAGACAGGGTCCTGAAGCTTTCTTT.

This clonotype was detected many times. The rearrangement uses TRBV7-2 and TRBJ2-1; D might be TRBD1 or TRBD2, each matching 5 bases. Between the trimmed V and J ends, which lost 5 bases and 4 bases, there was a span of 15 bases. The CDR3 consists of 15 residues. Germline V gene lookup returns CDR1 SGHTA and CDR2 FQGNSA. The CDR3 reads CASSRRLGAYNEQFF. The CDR3 nucleotides are TGTGCCAGCAGCCGTCGACTCGGGGCTTACAATGAGCAGTTCTTC.

The gene calls are TRBV28 and TRBJ1-2; D ambiguous. CDR3 length: 12 residues. Germline V gene sequence: CDR1 MDHEN, CDR2 SYDVKM. Trimming pared 2 bases from V and 4 bases from J, leaving 5 bases between. This chain's CDR3 is CASSLVLYGYTF. CDR3 coding DNA: TGTGCCAGCAGTTTAGTACTCTATGGCTACACCTTC.

The chain carries TRBV19 and TRBJ1-6; weak D call: TRBD1 (5 bases). Trimming took off 6 bases at V and 8 bases at J, with 17 bases between the two ends. CDR1 and CDR2 (germline): LNHDA, SQIVND (reference sequence). The length of the CDR3 is 15 residues. This CDR3 reads CASSSGRRQDSPLHF. The CDR3 DNA sequence: TGTGCCAGTAGCTCGGGACGAAGGCAAGATTCACCCCTCCACTTT.

The chain combines TRBV30 with TRBJ1-1, with unresolved D. Trimming stripped 3 bases from V and 2 bases from J, with 10 bases between. Germline V gene data show CDR1 as GTSNPN and CDR2 as SVGIG (reference sequence). The CDR3 consists of 13 residues. This CDR3 is CAWSGVENTEAFF. The CDR3 nucleotides are TGTGCCTGGAGCGGGGTTGAAAACACTGAAGCTTTCTTT.

This CDR3 reads CASSELGGLEQYF. CDR3 nucleotide sequence: TGTGCCAGCAGTGAGTTAGGGGGTCTCGAGCAGTACTTC. The V call is TRBV6-1, the J call TRBJ2-7, with D possibly matching TRBD1 (6 bases). The V end lost 3 bases, the J end lost 6 bases, and 12 bases lay between the germline ends. Germline V gene data show CDR1 as MNHNS and CDR2 as SASEGT. This CDR3 region has 13 residues.

This chain connects TRBV25-1 to TRBJ1-2; D gene uncertain. Germline loops: CDR1 MGHDK, CDR2 SYGVNS. The CDR3 loop spans 12 amino acids. The V end lost 3 bases, the J end lost 4 bases, and 6 bases lay between the germline ends. The CDR3 spells CASSDSSYGYTF. CDR3 nucleotide sequence: TGTGCCAGCAGTGACAGCAGCTATGGCTACACCTTC.

This clonotype was observed many times. V usage is TRBV4-2 and J usage is TRBJ2-3, with 9 bases lining up with TRBD2. The V gene end was trimmed by 2 bases and the J gene end by 4 bases; junction bases not matched to a gene: 10. Germline loops: CDR1 LGHNA, CDR2 YNFKEQ. The CDR3 is 17 amino acids. This CDR3 is CASSQKRDSGSSDTQYF. The CDR3, as DNA: TGTGCCAGCAGCCAAAAGAGGGATAGCGGGAGTTCAGATACGCAGTATTTT.

The J gene is TRBJ2-1, the V gene TRBV7-6, with unresolved D. Trimming took 4 bases from V and 0 from J, leaving 10 bases between them. The length of the CDR3 is 15 residues. Germline V lookup: CDR1 SGHVS, CDR2 FNYEAQ. The CDR3 region has the DNA TGTGCCAGCAGCTCAGCCTTTAGCTCCTACAATGAGCAGTTCTTC. It is translated as CASSSAFSSYNEQFF.

This clonotype was recorded once. The chain recombines TRBV19 with TRBJ2-5, with 9 bases aligning to TRBD2. V dropped 1 base and J dropped 1; count of bases not matched to a gene: 4. CDR1 is LNHDA, CDR2 SQIVND, per germline (reference sequence). This CDR3 has 16 residues. CDR3: CASSIGGGDRQETQYF. In DNA, the CDR3 is TGTGCCAGTAGTATAGGCGGGGGGGACCGCCAAGAGACCCAGTACTTC.

This chain joins TRBV20-1 and TRBJ2-3; the D gene is possibly TRBD2 (7 bases). V lost 5 bases, J lost 5 bases, and 14 bases lay in between. The CDR3 is 13 residues long. CDR1 is DFQATT and CDR2 is SNEGSKA in the germline V gene (reference sequence). The CDR3 coding sequence is TGCAGTGCTTTGGGGGGGCCGGGAGATACGCAGTATTTT. Translating it yields CSALGGPGDTQYF.

In its sample, this clonotype was seen a few times. This CDR3 is CASRSTGFGYTF. The CDR3 DNA reads TGTGCCAGCAGATCAACAGGGTTCGGCTACACCTTC. The chain has TRBV7-9 and TRBJ1-2; possibly TRBD1 for D (6 bases). Germline assignment: CDR1 SEHNR and CDR2 FQNEAQ (reference sequence). The germline V and J ends were trimmed by 6 bases and 8 bases, with 13 bases remaining between them. This CDR3 comprises 12 residues. Variable domain in full (rest from reference TRBV7-9 and TRBJ1-2): DTGVSQNPRHKITKRGQNVTFRCDPISEHNRLYWYRQTLGQGPEFLTYFQNEAQLEKSRLLSDRFSAERPKGSFSTLEIQRTEQGDSAMYLCASRSTGFGYTFGSGTRLTVV.

The table lists this clonotype with a few counts. This chain connects TRBV7-9 to TRBJ2-1; TRBD2 matches 8 bases. The germline CDR1 and CDR2 sequences are SEHNR and FQNEAQ (reference sequence). The trim removed 5 bases at V and 4 bases at J, leaving 16 bases unmatched. CDR3 size: 18 residues. Written as DNA, the CDR3 is TGTGCCAGCAGCCCGAAGGCTGTTGAGCGGGAGCGGTACAATGAGCAGTTCTTC. Residues: CASSPKAVERERYNEQFF. The variable domain in full, completed from reference TRBV7-9 and TRBJ2-1, reads DTGVSQNPRHKITKRGQNVTFRCDPISEHNRLYWYRQTLGQGPEFLTYFQNEAQLEKSRLLSDRFSAERPKGSFSTLEIQRTEQGDSAMYLCASSPKAVERERYNEQFFGPGTRLTVL.